The 22 T cell receptor beta chains below were found in one sample sequenced in a study of spatial heterogeneity in lung cancer. Time point given: sample taken at primary tumor resection. Whole RNA, isolated from tumor, nontumor lung or frozen PBMC, was sequenced without prior sorting. Using its own MiXCR run on the 5' RACE reads, TCRdb lists one record per CDR3 protein. The sample consists of tens of thousands of distinct CDR3 sequences, approximately 3.3% of them appearing once. The sample consisted of PBMCs, taken at surgery. The receptor source for this set is a female donor with early-stage non-small cell lung cancer.

This clonotype turned up a few times. The V call is TRBV7-9, the J call TRBJ2-1; D might be TRBD1 (5 bases). Trimming shortened V by 2 bases and J by 8 bases, and 19 bases separated the two germline ends. The CDR3 has 16 residues. The germline gives CDR1 SEHNR, CDR2 FQNEAQ (reference sequence). In nucleotides, the CDR3 is TGTGCCAGCAGCTTATCTCTGACAGAGCAAAGCCATGAGCAGTTCTTC. This codes for CASSLSLTEQSHEQFF. Together with reference TRBV7-9 and TRBJ2-1, the CDR3 gives the full variable domain: DTGVSQNPRHKITKRGQNVTFRCDPISEHNRLYWYRQTLGQGPEFLTYFQNEAQLEKSRLLSDRFSAERPKGSFSTLEIQRTEQGDSAMYLCASSLSLTEQSHEQFFGPGTRLTVL.

This clonotype was seen ten or more times. CDR3 DNA: TGTGCCAGCATGGAGGGGAAGGCCACAGATACGCAGTATTTT. Residues: CASMEGKATDTQYF. The chain carries TRBV2 and TRBJ2-3; tentatively, D is TRBD2 (6 bases). The CDR3 extends over 14 amino acids. V lost 7 bases to trimming and J lost 2 bases, with 13 bases between them. Germline assignment: CDR1 SNHLY and CDR2 FYNNEI.

This clonotype was counted a few times. This chain connects TRBV4-1 to TRBJ2-1; D perhaps matches TRBD2 (7 bases). Per germline, CDR1 MGHRA and CDR2 YSYEKL. With 1 base removed from V and 3 bases from J, the gap between germline ends came to 19 bases. This CDR3 is built from 18 residues. The CDR3 sequence: CASSQGGLADYYYNEQFF. The CDR3 bases are TGCGCCAGCAGCCAAGGGGGGCTAGCGGATTATTACTACAATGAGCAGTTCTTC.

There are many counts of this clonotype. The chain couples TRBV6-1 to TRBJ2-3, with 9 bases that match TRBD2. Germline CDR1 is MNHNS and CDR2 is SASEGT. The CDR3 has 14 residues. The junction had 4 bases not matched to a gene; V was cut back by 7 bases and J by 2 bases. As DNA, the CDR3 is TGTGCCAGCACTGGCGGGGGGGACACAGATACGCAGTATTTT. This gives the protein CASTGGGDTDTQYF.

This clonotype was recorded at least ten times. V and J are TRBV12-3 or TRBV12-4 and TRBJ1-2, with D uncertain. The CDR3 is 12 amino acids. Trimming removed 8 bases at V and 6 bases at J, with 13 bases between. The CDR3 here is CASGSRADGYTF. Here the CDR3 DNA reads TGTGCCAGCGGATCCCGGGCGGATGGCTACACCTTC.

In its sample, this clonotype was seen many times. V usage is TRBV4-1 and J usage is TRBJ1-5; no firm D call. There are 11 residues in the CDR3. The V gene's germline CDR1 is MGHRA and CDR2 YSYEKL. V lost 8 bases and J lost 4, with 6 bases in between. The CDR3 protein is CASRKNQPQHF. The DNA for the CDR3 is TGCGCCAGCCGAAAAAATCAGCCCCAGCATTTT.

As to this clonotype: A much larger clone differs by one base, so this may be a read error. The final CDR3 position lacks the conserved phenylalanine or tryptophan, pointing to a likely read error. The chain has TRBV29-1 and TRBJ2-7; either TRBD1 or TRBD2 may fit D (5 bases each). The CDR3 totals 13 residues. Germline V gene sequence: CDR1 SQVTM, CDR2 ANQGSEA. Trimming left V 6 bases short and J 1 base short, with 13 bases between. The CDR3 is CSVELDRSYEQYL. The CDR3 DNA follows: TGCAGCGTGGAACTAGACAGATCCTACGAGCAGTACCTC.

There are many counts of this clonotype. The V call is TRBV12-3 or TRBV12-4, the J call TRBJ1-1; no firm D call. There are 14 residues in the CDR3. Trimming took 6 bases from V and 3 from J, leaving 14 bases between them. CDR3 amino acids: CASSSYAGYTEAFF. The CDR3, as DNA: TGTGCCAGCAGCTCTTACGCCGGGTACACTGAAGCTTTCTTT.

This clonotype was counted many times. The chain joins TRBV10-3 to TRBJ2-5; 12 nucleotides align to TRBD2. CDR3 size: 15 residues. From germline, CDR1 is ENHRY and CDR2 SYGVKD. J gave up 4 bases and V 4 bases, and 4 bases lay outside the gene matches. DNA for the CDR3: TGTGCCATCAGTGCCTCACTAGCGGGAGGAGAGACCCAGTACTTC. It encodes CAISASLAGGETQYF.

This clonotype was detected many times. The chain is built from TRBV4-2 and TRBJ2-5, with TRBD1 as a possible D gene (5 bases). V dropped 0 bases and J dropped 2 bases, with 10 bases sitting between them. The CDR3 has 15 residues. The germline V gene encodes CDR1 LGHNA and CDR2 YNFKEQ. The CDR3 loop is CASSQEAAGQETQYF. The CDR3, as DNA: TGTGCCAGCAGCCAAGAAGCAGCAGGGCAAGAGACCCAGTACTTC.

This clonotype has a count of ten or more. V gene TRBV3-1 combines with J gene TRBJ2-7; no definite D call. Germline assignment: CDR1 LGHDT and CDR2 YNNKEL (reference sequence). V was pared by 0 bases and J by 3 bases, with 12 bases between. This CDR3 spans 15 amino acids. CDR3 in amino acids: CASSQEGDFNYEQYF. Written as DNA, the CDR3 is TGTGCCAGCAGCCAAGAGGGCGACTTTAACTACGAGCAGTACTTC.

This clonotype showed up many times. This chain connects TRBV5-1 to TRBJ2-7, with 7 nucleotides matching TRBD2. Per germline, CDR1 SGHRS and CDR2 YFSETQ. CDR3 length equals 15 residues. The J segment lost 2 bases and the V segment lost 4 bases, leaving 9 bases of the junction unmatched. The CDR3 DNA sequence: TGCGCCAGCAGCATCTGGAGCGGGGTAACCTACGAGCAGTACTTC. Its protein product is CASSIWSGVTYEQYF. The whole variable domain, remainder taken from reference TRBV5-1 and TRBJ2-7, is KAGVTQTPRYLIKTRGQQVTLSCSPISGHRSVSWYQQTPGQGLQFLFEYFSETQRNKGNFPGRFSGRQFSNSRSEMNVSTLELGDSALYLCASSIWSGVTYEQYFGPGTRLTVT.

Many counts were recorded for this clonotype. The chain combines TRBV28 with TRBJ2-1, with D possibly TRBD2 on 5 matching bases. CDR3 length equals 16 residues. Trimming pared 3 bases from V and 4 bases from J, leaving 16 bases between. Germline V lookup: CDR1 MDHEN, CDR2 SYDVKM. The CDR3: CASSLTGGGRYNEQFF. The CDR3 DNA reads as TGTGCCAGCAGTTTGACCGGAGGCGGAAGGTACAATGAGCAGTTCTTC.

This clonotype was counted at least ten times. The V call is TRBV4-2, the J call TRBJ2-2; the match to TRBD2 covers 14 bases. Losses at the gene ends were 3 bases for V and 8 bases for J; bases not matched to a gene: 8. This CDR3 contains 17 residues. The germline V gene encodes CDR1 LGHNA and CDR2 YNFKEQ. The CDR3: CASSQGTSGSWLGELFF. The CDR3 nucleotides are TGTGCCAGCAGCCAGGGGACTAGCGGGAGTTGGTTGGGGGAGCTGTTTTTT.

This clonotype is categorized as medium-sized. This chain joins TRBV11-2 and TRBJ2-5, with TRBD2 as a possible D gene (6 bases). Trimming took 5 bases from V and 2 from J, leaving 15 bases between them. CDR1 and CDR2 (germline): SGHAT, FQNNGV. The CDR3 consists of 15 residues. The CDR3 loop is CASSGRRGVQETQYF. In nucleotides, the CDR3 is TGTGCCAGCAGCGGGAGGAGAGGGGTTCAAGAGACCCAGTACTTC.

This clonotype was seen many times. V is TRBV19 and J is TRBJ2-5; a weak D match, TRBD2 (6 bases). Germline V gene data show CDR1 as LNHDA and CDR2 as SQIVND (reference sequence). CDR3 length: 16 amino acids. Trimming cost V 4 bases and J 2 bases, with 17 bases left between them. This chain's CDR3 is CASSRRPGLKQETQYF. The CDR3 nucleotides read TGTGCCAGTAGTAGAAGACCGGGACTCAAACAAGAGACCCAGTACTTC. The entire variable domain, with the rest obtained from reference TRBV19 and TRBJ2-5, is as follows: DGGITQSPKYLFRKEGQNVTLSCEQNLNHDAMYWYRQDPGQGLRLIYYSQIVNDFQKGDIAEGYSVSREKKESFPLTVTSAQKNPTAFYLCASSRRPGLKQETQYFGPGTRLLVL.

The sample holds many counts of this clonotype. This chain joins TRBV20-1 and TRBJ1-2; 8 bases are shared with TRBD1. The V segment lost 4 bases and the J segment 6 bases; nucleotides outside the gene matches: 7. The CDR3 has 13 residues. Per the germline V gene, CDR1 is DFQATT and CDR2 is SNEGSKA (reference sequence). The CDR3 spells CSATRQGIHGYTF. The CDR3 DNA is TGCAGTGCTACAAGACAGGGGATTCATGGCTACACCTTC.

This clonotype occurred many times. The rearrangement uses TRBV20-1 and TRBJ1-5; D is possibly TRBD1 (6 bases). Germline V lookup: CDR1 DFQATT, CDR2 SNEGSKA (reference sequence). Trimming removed 4 bases at V and 1 base at J, with 8 bases between. The CDR3 is made up of 13 amino acids. The CDR3 bases are TGCAGTGCTATAGGACAGAGCAATCAGCCCCAGCATTTT. It is translated as CSAIGQSNQPQHF.

Within the sample, this clonotype is medium-sized. The CDR3 region has the DNA TGTGCCAGCAGCCATGTTGTCAGGGACGTAGGCACCGGGGAGCTGTTTTTT. Its protein product is CASSHVVRDVGTGELFF. The chain is built from TRBV3-1 and TRBJ2-2; tentatively, D is TRBD1 or TRBD2 (5 bases each). The CDR3 spans 17 residues. Germline values: CDR1 LGHDT, CDR2 YNNKEL (reference sequence). Trimming removed 3 bases at V and 4 bases at J, with 18 bases between.

This clonotype was counted at least ten times. The rearrangement links TRBV7-6 to TRBJ1-2; D may be TRBD1 (6 bases). The CDR3 contains 13 residues. Germline lookup yields CDR1 SGHVS and CDR2 FNYEAQ. V gave up 6 bases and J gave up 8 bases, with 16 bases separating them. The CDR3 bases are TGTGCCAGCAGACCTGACCAGGGGTCCGGCTACACCTTC. Its protein product is CASRPDQGSGYTF.

This clonotype was recorded many times. The rearrangement links TRBV4-1 to TRBJ2-7, with D perhaps matching TRBD2 (5 bases). The CDR3 has 13 amino acids. Trimming removed 3 bases from V and 3 bases from J, with 9 bases in between. CDR1 is MGHRA, CDR2 YSYEKL, per germline. The CDR3 DNA reads TGCGCCAGCAGCCAGAGGGAGAGCTACGAGCAGTACTTC. Translating gives CASSQRESYEQYF.

This clonotype was observed many times. The chain employs TRBV6-5 and TRBJ2-3; D may correspond to TRBD1 or TRBD2 (6 bases each). The CDR3 length is 15 residues. Germline CDR1 and CDR2: MNHEY and SVGAGI. The V end lost 0 bases, the J end lost 5 bases, and 12 bases lay between the germline ends. The CDR3 DNA sequence: TGTGCCAGCAGTTACTCGGGGGGCTGGGGAGATACGCAGTATTTT. This encodes CASSYSGGWGDTQYF.